These 8 T cell receptor beta chains were sequenced from one sample in a study of shared clonotypes between healthy human individuals. The repertoire was sequenced with immunoSEQ multiplex PCR; TCRdb's copy has only in-frame clones and lacks some. In the table there are 2 million to 2.5 million clones, 93% of which are singletons. The sequencing input was naive CD4+ T cells from PBMCs. The subset was: CD45RA+ positively selected. These receptors all come from a man aged 18-30 years in good health. Some clones in this sample may be carry-over from other donors' samples.

The chain carries TRBV9 and TRBJ2-1; 7 bases map to TRBD2. The V and J ends lost 2 bases and 5 bases, in that order; junction bases with no gene match: 7. The CDR3 is made up of 15 amino acids. Germline CDR1 reads SGDLS; CDR2 reads YYNGEE. CDR3 DNA sequence: TGTGCCAGCAGCGTGAGCGGGGCAAAAGACAATGAGCAGTTCTTC. It is translated as CASSVSGAKDNEQFF.

The chain joins TRBV7-2 to TRBJ2-1, with D tentatively TRBD2 (6 bases). CDR3 length: 16 amino acids. V lost 0 bases to trimming and J lost 7 bases, with 16 bases between them. Germline V gives CDR1 SGHTA, CDR2 FQGNSA. As DNA, the CDR3 is TGTGCCAGCAGCTTAGCCCCGACCGGCGGGGCGAATGAGCAGTTCTTC. Protein: CASSLAPTGGANEQFF. The variable domain in full, completed from reference TRBV7-2 and TRBJ2-1, reads GAGVSQSPSNKVTEKGKDVELRCDPISGHTALYWYRQSLGQGLEFLIYFQGNSAPDKSGLPSDRFSAERTGGSVSTLTIQRTQQEDSAVYLCASSLAPTGGANEQFFGPGTRLTVL.

The gene calls are TRBV5-1 and TRBJ2-3, with 7 bases fitting TRBD1. Trimming removed 8 bases from V and 3 bases from J; junction bases left unmatched: 9. CDR1 and CDR2 (germline): SGHRS, YFSETQ. CDR3 length: 14 amino acids. CDR3 region: CASGDRVGTDTQYF. In DNA, the CDR3 is TGCGCCAGTGGAGACAGGGTAGGGACAGATACGCAGTATTTT.

This clone was observed once. The chain uses TRBV2 and TRBJ1-6; no reliable D call. V was clipped by 2 bases and J by 13 bases, with 6 bases between them. Looked up from germline, CDR1 is SNHLY and CDR2 is FYNNEI. The CDR3 loop spans 11 amino acids. CDR3 sequence: CASSELSPLHF. The CDR3 DNA follows: TGTGCCAGCAGTGAACTTTCTCCCCTCCACTTT. The full variable domain, with the rest looked up from reference TRBV2 and TRBJ1-6, is EPEVTQTPSHQVTQMGQEVILRCVPISNHLYFYWYRQILGQKVEFLVSFYNNEISEKSEIFDDQFSVERPDGSNFTLKIRSTKLEDSAMYFCASSELSPLHFGNGTRLTVT.

This clone was recorded a few times. The chain couples TRBV11-3 to TRBJ2-6; no definite D call. The germline V gene encodes CDR1 SGHNT and CDR2 YENEEA. With 4 bases removed from V and 2 bases from J, the gap between germline ends came to 0 bases. The length of the CDR3 is 12 residues. CDR3 amino acids: CASSSGANVLTF. The DNA for the CDR3 is TGTGCCAGCAGCTCTGGGGCCAACGTCCTGACTTTC.

J is TRBJ2-7 and V is TRBV27; no reliable D call. Trimming shortened V by 4 bases and J by 2 bases, and 9 bases separated the two germline ends. CDR1 is MNHEY and CDR2 is SMNVEV in the germline V gene (reference sequence). CDR3 length: 13 residues. Here the CDR3 DNA reads TGTGCCAGCAGTTATCGAGACCCCTACGAGCAGTACTTC. Translating it yields CASSYRDPYEQYF.

The J gene is TRBJ2-1, the V gene TRBV7-9, with 10 bases aligning to TRBD2. Germline V gene lookup returns CDR1 SEHNR and CDR2 FQNEAQ (reference sequence). The CDR3 sequence is 17 residues long. J was trimmed by 2 bases and V by 6 bases; bases with no gene match: 10. This CDR3 is CASSLGLADTTYNEQFF. In DNA, the CDR3 is TGTGCCAGCAGTCTCGGACTAGCGGATACGACCTACAATGAGCAGTTCTTC.

J is TRBJ2-1 and V is TRBV7-9; 9 bases line up with TRBD1. Germline CDR1 reads SEHNR; CDR2 reads FQNEAQ (reference sequence). The length of the CDR3 is 15 residues. Losses at the gene ends were 5 bases for V and 0 bases for J; bases not matched to a gene: 2. The CDR3: CASSVGQGSYNEQFF. The CDR3 region has the DNA TGTGCCAGCAGCGTGGGACAGGGCTCCTACAATGAGCAGTTCTTC.